The next 26 T cell receptor beta chains were all read from a single sample in a study of shared clonotypes between healthy human individuals. Generated by immunoSEQ multiplex PCR, the TCRdb table keeps only in-frame clones and is missing some. The sample holds about 2.3 million clones, over 85% seen once. Sequencing used naive CD4+ T cells from PBMCs. The subset is: CD45RA+ positively selected. These receptors all come from a young man in good health. Some clones in this sample may be carry-over from other donors' samples.

The chain couples TRBV4-1 to TRBJ2-7; D ambiguous. The CDR3 has 13 amino acids. V was clipped by 4 bases and J by 1 base, with 8 bases between them. Per germline, CDR1 MGHRA and CDR2 YSYEKL. CDR3 amino acids: CASSPLLSYEQYF. CDR3 coding DNA: TGCGCCAGCAGCCCCCTTTTGTCCTACGAGCAGTACTTC.

About this clone itself: The sample holds other DNA sequences that translate to the same CDR3. V gene TRBV6-5 combines with J gene TRBJ1-2; no clear D gene. This CDR3 is 14 amino acids long. Germline values: CDR1 MNHEY, CDR2 SVGAGI. Trimming pared 0 bases from V and 4 bases from J, leaving 9 bases between. CDR3 bases: TGTGCCAGCAGTTACTCTGGAGGGAGCTATGGCTACACCTTC. It yields the protein CASSYSGGSYGYTF.

Notes on this clone: The sample has other DNA sequences that encode this CDR3 too. This chain joins TRBV28 and TRBJ2-3; D is uncertain. The V end lost 3 bases, the J end lost 1 base, and 2 bases lay between the germline ends. This CDR3 has 12 residues. Germline assignment: CDR1 MDHEN and CDR2 SYDVKM. CDR3 DNA: TGTGCCAGCAGTTTCCGCACAGATACGCAGTATTTT. Translating it yields CASSFRTDTQYF. Full variable domain (rest looked up from reference TRBV28 and TRBJ2-3): DVKVTQSSRYLVKRTGEKVFLECVQDMDHENMFWYRQDPGLGLRLIYFSYDVKMKEKGDIPEGYSVSREKKERFSLILESASTNQTSMYLCASSFRTDTQYFGPGTRLTVL.

The rearrangement joins TRBV27 to TRBJ1-5; 7 bases line up with TRBD1. This CDR3 spans 14 amino acids. The germline V gene encodes CDR1 MNHEY and CDR2 SMNVEV (reference sequence). The junction had 7 bases not matched to a gene; V was cut back by 5 bases and J by 6 bases. CDR3 DNA: TGTGCCAGCAGTCCCCTACAGGGGCGTCAGCCCCAGCATTTT. Translated: CASSPLQGRQPQHF.

The chain has TRBV6-5 and TRBJ2-5; 8 positions agree with TRBD2. Germline V lookup: CDR1 MNHEY, CDR2 SVGAGI. This CDR3 is built from 15 residues. The V segment lost 6 bases and the J segment 7 bases; nucleotides outside the gene matches: 13. The CDR3 reads CASRFGTSTLATQYF. In DNA form, the CDR3 reads TGTGCCAGCAGATTCGGGACTAGTACCCTAGCGACCCAGTACTTC.

The rearrangement links TRBV11-2 to TRBJ1-2; D not resolved. Looked up from germline, CDR1 is SGHAT and CDR2 is FQNNGV. The CDR3 covers 13 residues. V lost 5 bases, J lost 8 bases, and 15 bases lay in between. The CDR3 DNA reads as TGTGCCAGCAGCCCTCAGTCTAGTGGAGGCTACACCTTC. Its translation: CASSPQSSGGYTF.

The J gene is TRBJ2-1, the V gene TRBV28, with TRBD1 identical over 7 bases. J lost 7 bases, V lost 8 bases, and 14 bases had no gene match. CDR1 is MDHEN, CDR2 SYDVKM, per germline. The CDR3 runs 15 residues. The CDR3 protein is CASRTGTVIGNEQFF. CDR3 bases: TGTGCCAGCCGTACCGGGACAGTCATAGGAAATGAGCAGTTCTTC. The full variable domain, rest sourced from reference TRBV28 and TRBJ2-1, is DVKVTQSSRYLVKRTGEKVFLECVQDMDHENMFWYRQDPGLGLRLIYFSYDVKMKEKGDIPEGYSVSREKKERFSLILESASTNQTSMYLCASRTGTVIGNEQFFGPGTRLTVL.

The gene calls are TRBV9 and TRBJ2-1; 11 bases are shared with TRBD2. Germline CDR1 and CDR2: SGDLS and YYNGEE. J gave up 12 bases and V 3 bases, and 11 bases lay outside the gene matches. This CDR3 region has 15 residues. CDR3 DNA: TGTGCCAGCAGCGCACTAGCGGGAGACGTGTCGGCGCAGTTCTTC. It yields the protein CASSALAGDVSAQFF. The full variable domain, rest sourced from reference TRBV9 and TRBJ2-1, is DSGVTQTPKHLITATGQRVTLRCSPRSGDLSVYWYQQSLDQGLQFLIQYYNGEERAKGNILERFSAQQFPDLHSELNLSSLELGDSALYFCASSALAGDVSAQFFGPGTRLTVL.

This chain connects TRBV30 to TRBJ1-5; no definite D call. Germline values: CDR1 GTSNPN, CDR2 SVGIG (reference sequence). CDR3 size: 13 residues. The V end lost 1 base, the J end lost 9 bases, and 13 bases lay between the germline ends. The chain's CDR3 is CAWSAGGGRPQHF. The CDR3 DNA reads as TGTGCCTGGAGTGCCGGAGGAGGTCGGCCCCAGCATTTT.

V and J are TRBV9 and TRBJ2-3; D unclear. The germline gives CDR1 SGDLS, CDR2 YYNGEE. The CDR3 covers 14 residues. V lost 4 bases and J lost 3, with 12 bases in between. CDR3 bases: TGTGCCAGCAGCCTTAGAACAGAAACAGATACGCAGTATTTT. Its protein is CASSLRTETDTQYF.

V and J are TRBV18 and TRBJ2-3, with TRBD2 identical over 14 bases. The J segment lost 5 bases and the V segment lost 3 bases, leaving 4 bases of the junction unmatched. There are 16 residues in the CDR3. The germline V gene has CDR1 KGHSH and CDR2 LQKENI. CDR3 coding DNA: TGTGCCAGCTCACCTACCGGGACTAGCGGGAGAGATACGCAGTATTTT. Its protein is CASSPTGTSGRDTQYF.

In this sample, this clone turned up once. The V gene is TRBV5-4, the J gene TRBJ2-3; the D is unclear. Germline CDR1 is SGHNT and CDR2 is YYREEE (reference sequence). This CDR3 comprises 13 residues. Trimming cost V 4 bases and J 8 bases, with 14 bases left between them. In DNA form, the CDR3 reads TGTGCCAGCAGCCCTTCGGCTCTAGGTACGCAGTATTTT. This encodes CASSPSALGTQYF.

A note on this clone: The sample has other DNA sequences that encode this CDR3 too. The chain uses TRBV7-2 and TRBJ2-1; D possibly corresponds to TRBD1 (5 bases). The CDR3 spans 13 residues. Between the trimmed V and J ends, which lost 3 bases and 7 bases, there was a span of 10 bases. Looked up from germline, CDR1 is SGHTA and CDR2 is FQGNSA. The CDR3 sequence: CASSLVRANEQFF. The CDR3 nucleotides read TGTGCCAGCAGCTTGGTCAGGGCAAATGAGCAGTTCTTC.

The chain carries TRBV2 and TRBJ2-3; D unclear. The CDR3 consists of 15 residues. Germline CDR1 and CDR2: SNHLY and FYNNEI. The V end was cut by 5 bases, the J end by 1 base, with 13 bases between. CDR3 coding DNA: TGTGCCAGCAGTCCGGATCATTGGGGCACAGATACGCAGTATTTT. Translating gives CASSPDHWGTDTQYF.

CDR3 loop: CAWRSGTNEKLFF. CDR3 bases: TGTGCCTGGAGGAGTGGCACTAATGAAAAACTGTTTTTT. The chain employs TRBV30 and TRBJ1-4; unclear D gene. The V end lost 3 bases, the J end lost 2 bases, and 7 bases lay between the germline ends. CDR1 and CDR2 (germline): GTSNPN, SVGIG (reference sequence). This CDR3 has 13 amino acids.

V is TRBV18 and J is TRBJ2-5; no reliable D call. Trimming removed 2 bases from V and 2 bases from J, with 9 bases in between. Germline V lookup: CDR1 KGHSH, CDR2 LQKENI. This CDR3 has 14 amino acids. The CDR3 nucleotides read TGTGCCAGCTCACCATGGCTGATTCAAGAGACCCAGTACTTC. This codes for CASSPWLIQETQYF.

The genes are TRBV11-2 and TRBJ2-3, with TRBD2 identical over 13 bases. The CDR3 contains 19 residues. The germline V gene has CDR1 SGHAT and CDR2 FQNNGV. The J segment lost 0 bases and the V segment lost 6 bases, leaving 12 bases of the junction unmatched. CDR3 protein: CASSQATSGRTVSTDTQYF. Here the CDR3 DNA reads TGTGCCAGCAGTCAAGCGACTAGCGGGAGGACCGTTAGCACAGATACGCAGTATTTT.

The chain recombines TRBV4-3 with TRBJ2-5, with 9 bases lining up with TRBD2. Germline-derived CDR1 and CDR2 are LGHNA and YSLEER. Trimming removed 0 bases from V and 3 bases from J; junction bases left unmatched: 8. This CDR3 contains 17 residues. CDR3 sequence: CASSQDRALAGKETQYF. CDR3 DNA sequence: TGCGCCAGCAGCCAAGATAGGGCCCTAGCGGGGAAAGAGACCCAGTACTTC.

This chain connects TRBV7-8 to TRBJ2-3; TRBD2 might be the D (6 bases). In germline, CDR1 is SGHVS, CDR2 FQNEAQ. V was cut by 3 bases and J by 0 bases, with 13 bases left in between. This CDR3 contains 16 residues. The CDR3 sequence is CASSFAEGTSTDTQYF. The CDR3 nucleotides are TGTGCCAGCAGCTTCGCCGAAGGGACTAGCACAGATACGCAGTATTTT.

The chain carries TRBV10-3 and TRBJ1-1, with D possibly matching TRBD1 (5 bases). The CDR3 is 12 residues long. Germline V gene sequence: CDR1 ENHRY, CDR2 SYGVKD. Trimming removed 11 bases from V and 0 bases from J, with 10 bases in between. CDR3: CAAGLLNTEAFF. The CDR3 DNA reads as TGTGCCGCGGGACTGTTGAACACTGAAGCTTTCTTT.

The CDR3 DNA follows: TGTGCCAGCTCACTAGGGACTAGCGGGAGTTTGAATGAGCAGTTCTTC. This sequence encodes CASSLGTSGSLNEQFF. The rearrangement joins TRBV18 to TRBJ2-1; 14 bases align to TRBD2. V trimming: 4 bases; J trimming: 7 bases; junction bases outside the gene matches: 6. The CDR3 sequence is 16 residues long. From germline, CDR1 is KGHSH and CDR2 LQKENI.

The V and J genes are TRBV5-6 and TRBJ1-2; 10 positions agree with TRBD1. The germline CDR1 and CDR2 sequences are SGHDT and YYEEEE. The CDR3 has 14 residues. J was trimmed by 7 bases and V by 4 bases; bases with no gene match: 7. The CDR3: CASSRDRGLGGYTF. CDR3 nucleotides: TGTGCCAGCAGCCGAGACAGGGGGCTGGGTGGCTACACCTTC.

J is TRBJ1-4 and V is TRBV7-9; 12 nucleotides match TRBD1. Per germline, CDR1 SEHNR and CDR2 FQNEAQ (reference sequence). The V and J ends lost 5 bases and 10 bases, in that order; junction bases with no gene match: 8. The CDR3 contains 15 residues. CDR3 in DNA: TGTGCCAGCAGCCCCGGGACAGGGGGCGCAGGAAAACTGTTTTTT. Translated, it gives CASSPGTGGAGKLFF.

On this clone: One end of the junction varies from germline; a read error may be responsible. The gene calls are TRBV20-1 and TRBJ2-5; D might be TRBD1 (6 bases). The J call could be wrong; TRBJ2-7 is a better fit for the DNA end. This CDR3 has 11 amino acids. CDR1 and CDR2 from the germline V gene are DFQATT and SNEGSKA (reference sequence). CDR3 DNA sequence: TGCAGCGCTACAGGGAACTACGAGCAGTACTTC. Amino acid sequence: CSATGNYEQYF.

This chain connects TRBV11-2 to TRBJ2-7, with 8 nucleotides matching TRBD1. Germline V gives CDR1 SGHAT, CDR2 FQNNGV. V trimming: 3 bases; J trimming: 6 bases; junction bases outside the gene matches: 7. The CDR3 runs to 14 residues. CDR3 residues: CASSFGTGLSEQYF. The CDR3 DNA reads TGTGCCAGCAGCTTCGGGACAGGTCTTAGCGAGCAGTACTTC.

V usage is TRBV5-4 and J usage is TRBJ2-3; 8 nucleotides match TRBD2. Germline values: CDR1 SGHNT, CDR2 YYREEE (reference sequence). With 2 bases clipped from V and 1 base from J, the junction kept 12 bases outside the gene matches. The CDR3 has 18 residues. The CDR3 DNA follows: TGTGCCAGCAGCTTAGGATGGGGCGGGAGGCCCCGCACAGATACGCAGTATTTT. Protein sequence: CASSLGWGGRPRTDTQYF.